The sequence of this TCR beta chain was determined in a study of CD8+ T cells in alopecia areata. Across the study: Treatment with tofacitinib (6 to 18 months) was followed by 6 months off drug. Points from the study as a whole: Possibly because of HLA-related factors, TCR sharing was less clear across patients than in mice.

TCR sequencing used cDNA made by reverse transcription of extracted RNA. TCRdb keeps only in-frame clones here, not all; method: immunoSEQ multiplex PCR. This sample yields about 180,000 clones, of which roughly 60% are seen a single time; around 1.8% belongs to the top ten. Germline V lookup: CDR1 LGHNA, CDR2 YSLEER. V was clipped by 1 base and J by 6 bases, with 10 bases between them. The CDR3 totals 13 residues. Details on this clone: Its antigen is as yet unknown.

The TCR was taken from a human donor with alopecia areata. The V call is TRBV4-3, the J call TRBJ2-7; tentatively, D is TRBD2 (6 bases). Sequences were derived from CD4+ T cells sorted from blood, sampled at week 0. The CDR3 DNA reads as TGCGCCAGCAGCCAAGGTCGGAGGGTCGAGCAGTACTTC. As protein: CASSQGRRVEQYF.